This TCR beta chain was found in a study of blood T cells in healthy people across ages. Study overall: When template switching was applied, about one barcoded beta molecule was captured per two T cells. Findings of the study overall: Long-lived donors exceeded aged donors in naive CD4+ cells and diversity.

In germline, CDR1 is SGHTA, CDR2 FQGNSA. The CDR3 length is 14 residues. J gave up 8 bases and V 6 bases, and 5 bases lay outside the gene matches. Samples had at least 7 million PBMCs isolated from them. The authors extracted at least 5 micrograms of total RNA per sample. Primed by a sample-barcoded 5' primer and a J-beta primer mix, a second PCR proceeded for about 7 to 12 cycles. MiXCR, applied by TCRdb to the 5' RACE reads, yields one record per CDR3 protein. The sample has 1.5 million to 2 million distinct CDR3 sequences, 25% to 30% seen once. For this clonotype: Its antigen is not identified.

The sequencing input was blood. The chain employs TRBV7-2 and TRBJ2-1; 12 bases line up with TRBD1. The clonotype was recovered from a woman aged 25 to 39 in good health. The DNA of the CDR3 is TGTGCCAGCAGGGGACAGGGGGCAATTTATGAGCAGTTCTTC. It encodes CASRGQGAIYEQFF.